A single sample is the source of the 9 T cell receptor beta chains below, sequenced in a study of beta chain features in type 1 diabetes. Expressed TCRB transcripts were sequenced because the isolated RNA had all been reverse transcribed beforehand. Measured with immunoSEQ multiplex PCR; TCRdb has only the in-frame clones, and not every one. Here the sample spans a few hundred thousand clones, approximately 31% being singletons. The specimen sequenced was naive CD4+ T cells from blood. The receptors come from a man aged 18 to 29 in good health.

This clone turned up a few times. The rearrangement links TRBV7-2 to TRBJ2-5; possible D gene TRBD2, 5 bases. Germline V gene data show CDR1 as SGHTA and CDR2 as FQGNSA. CDR3 length equals 15 residues. Trimming stripped 4 bases from V and 1 base from J, with 13 bases between. This CDR3 reads CASSSRTGAQETQYF. CDR3 nucleotide sequence: TGTGCCAGCAGCTCGAGGACTGGAGCCCAAGAGACCCAGTACTTC.

This clone was observed a handful of times. Other DNA sequences in this specimen translate into the identical CDR3. V and J are TRBV7-2 and TRBJ2-7; D gene uncertain. CDR3 size: 11 residues. Germline lookup yields CDR1 SGHTA and CDR2 FQGNSA. V shed 1 base and J shed 4 bases, with 2 bases lying between them. The CDR3 sequence: CASSLVYEQYF. CDR3 coding DNA: TGTGCCAGCAGCTTAGTTTACGAGCAGTACTTC.

The chain employs TRBV14 and TRBJ2-2, with D possibly TRBD1 on 6 matching bases. Trimming stripped 5 bases from V and 6 bases from J, with 19 bases between. Germline V lookup: CDR1 SGHDN, CDR2 FVKESK. The CDR3 consists of 16 residues. CDR3 region: CASSSQGRGFPGELFF. The CDR3 DNA is TGTGCCAGCAGCTCACAGGGCAGGGGATTTCCCGGGGAGCTGTTTTTT.

There are a few counts of this clone. The V and J genes are TRBV2 and TRBJ2-5; 13 nucleotides line up with TRBD2. Germline trimming cut 5 bases from V and 1 base from J; bases unmatched to any gene: 4. This CDR3 contains 16 residues. Germline loops: CDR1 SNHLY, CDR2 FYNNEI. DNA of the CDR3: TGTGCCAGCAGTCCCCGGACTAGCGGGAGCCAAGAGACCCAGTACTTC. It encodes CASSPRTSGSQETQYF.

The chain carries TRBV29-1 and TRBJ2-5; 7 nucleotides align to TRBD2. This CDR3 is built from 13 residues. The V and J ends lost 3 bases and 3 bases, in that order; junction bases with no gene match: 4. Germline assignment: CDR1 SQVTM and CDR2 ANQGSEA. CDR3 sequence (DNA): TGCAGCGTTGAGGCTAGCGGAGAAGAGACCCAGTACTTC. This codes for CSVEASGEETQYF.

This chain links TRBV7-9 with TRBJ2-3; 8 bases align to TRBD2. Germline CDR1 is SEHNR and CDR2 is FQNEAQ (reference sequence). Germline trimming cut 2 bases from V and 3 bases from J; bases unmatched to any gene: 4. The CDR3 totals 15 residues. The CDR3: CASSLRAGVTDTQYF. CDR3 coding DNA: TGTGCCAGCAGCTTAAGAGCGGGAGTTACAGATACGCAGTATTTT.

This chain uses TRBV4-2 with TRBJ2-2; 10 bases are a match to TRBD2. This CDR3 is 17 amino acids long. Per the germline V gene, CDR1 is LGHNA and CDR2 is YNFKEQ. Trimming removed 1 base from V and 1 base from J; junction bases left unmatched: 3. The DNA of the CDR3 is TGTGCCAGCAGCCAAGCGGCTAGCGGGAGGAACACCGGGGAGCTGTTTTTT. Translating it yields CASSQAASGRNTGELFF.

J is TRBJ2-4 and V is TRBV7-2; 9 positions agree with TRBD2. This CDR3 spans 17 amino acids. Per the germline V gene, CDR1 is SGHTA and CDR2 is FQGNSA. Unmatched junction bases numbered 10, after V lost 5 bases and J lost 2 bases. The CDR3 region has the DNA TGTGCCAGCAGCCGAAACCTAGCGGGAAGGACCAAAAACATTCAGTACTTC. It yields the protein CASSRNLAGRTKNIQYF. The full variable domain, completed using reference TRBV7-2 and TRBJ2-4, is GAGVSQSPSNKVTEKGKDVELRCDPISGHTALYWYRQSLGQGLEFLIYFQGNSAPDKSGLPSDRFSAERTGGSVSTLTIQRTQQEDSAVYLCASSRNLAGRTKNIQYFGAGTRLSVL.

The chain couples TRBV7-2 to TRBJ1-5; 7 positions agree with TRBD1. CDR3 size: 13 residues. Germline trimming cut 1 base from V and 8 bases from J; bases unmatched to any gene: 2. The germline V gene has CDR1 SGHTA and CDR2 FQGNSA. The CDR3 sequence: CASSLGQGEPQHF. The CDR3 nucleotides are TGTGCCAGCAGCTTAGGTCAGGGGGAGCCCCAGCATTTT. Complete variable domain (other parts from reference TRBV7-2 and TRBJ1-5): GAGVSQSPSNKVTEKGKDVELRCDPISGHTALYWYRQSLGQGLEFLIYFQGNSAPDKSGLPSDRFSAERTGGSVSTLTIQRTQQEDSAVYLCASSLGQGEPQHFGDGTRLSIL.